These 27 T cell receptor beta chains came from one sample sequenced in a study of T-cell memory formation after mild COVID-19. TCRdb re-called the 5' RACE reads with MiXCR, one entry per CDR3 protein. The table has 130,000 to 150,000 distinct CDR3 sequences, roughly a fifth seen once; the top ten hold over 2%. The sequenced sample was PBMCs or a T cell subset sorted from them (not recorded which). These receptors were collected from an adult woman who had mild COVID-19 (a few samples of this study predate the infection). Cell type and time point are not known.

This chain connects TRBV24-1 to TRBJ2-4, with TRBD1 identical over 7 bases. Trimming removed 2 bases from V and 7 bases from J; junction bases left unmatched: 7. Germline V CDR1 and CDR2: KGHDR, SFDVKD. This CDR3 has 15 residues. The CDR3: CATSDSWEGGNIQYF. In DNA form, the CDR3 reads TGTGCCACCAGTGATTCCTGGGAAGGGGGCAACATTCAGTACTTC.

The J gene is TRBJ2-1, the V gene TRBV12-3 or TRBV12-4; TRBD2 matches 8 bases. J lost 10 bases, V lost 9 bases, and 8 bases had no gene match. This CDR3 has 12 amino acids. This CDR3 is CASARGVNEQFF. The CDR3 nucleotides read TGTGCCAGTGCGCGGGGGGTAAACGAGCAGTTCTTC.

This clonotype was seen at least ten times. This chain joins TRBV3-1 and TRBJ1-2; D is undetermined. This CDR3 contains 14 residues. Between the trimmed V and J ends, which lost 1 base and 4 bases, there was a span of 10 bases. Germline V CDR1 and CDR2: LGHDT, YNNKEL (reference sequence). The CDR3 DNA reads TGTGCCAGCAGCCAAGGACCCGCTGGCTATGGCTACACCTTC. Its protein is CASSQGPAGYGYTF. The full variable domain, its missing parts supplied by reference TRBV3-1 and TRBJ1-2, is DTAVSQTPKYLVTQMGNDKSIKCEQNLGHDTMYWYKQDSKKFLKIMFSYNNKELIINETVPNRFSPKSPDKAHLNLHINSLELGDSAVYFCASSQGPAGYGYTFGSGTRLTVV.

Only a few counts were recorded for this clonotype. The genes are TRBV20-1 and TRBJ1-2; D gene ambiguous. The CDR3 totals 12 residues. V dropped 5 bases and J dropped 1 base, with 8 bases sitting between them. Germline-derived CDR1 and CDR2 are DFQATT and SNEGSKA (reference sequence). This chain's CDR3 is CSAPGINYGYTF. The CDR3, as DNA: TGCAGTGCTCCAGGAATTAACTATGGCTACACCTTC.

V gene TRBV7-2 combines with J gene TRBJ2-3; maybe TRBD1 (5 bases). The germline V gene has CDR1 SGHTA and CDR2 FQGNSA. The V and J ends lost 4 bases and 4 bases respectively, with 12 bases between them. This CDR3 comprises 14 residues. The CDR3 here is CASSWRQTSDTQYF. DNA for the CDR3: TGTGCCAGCAGCTGGCGACAGACATCAGATACGCAGTATTTT.

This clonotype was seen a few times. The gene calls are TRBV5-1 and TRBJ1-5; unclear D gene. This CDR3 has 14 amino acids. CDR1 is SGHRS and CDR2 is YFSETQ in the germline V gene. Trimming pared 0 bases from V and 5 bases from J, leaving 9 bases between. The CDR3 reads CASSLDSRDQPQHF. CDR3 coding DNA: TGCGCCAGCAGCTTGGACAGCCGGGATCAGCCCCAGCATTTT. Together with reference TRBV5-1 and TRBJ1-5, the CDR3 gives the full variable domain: KAGVTQTPRYLIKTRGQQVTLSCSPISGHRSVSWYQQTPGQGLQFLFEYFSETQRNKGNFPGRFSGRQFSNSRSEMNVSTLELGDSALYLCASSLDSRDQPQHFGDGTRLSIL.

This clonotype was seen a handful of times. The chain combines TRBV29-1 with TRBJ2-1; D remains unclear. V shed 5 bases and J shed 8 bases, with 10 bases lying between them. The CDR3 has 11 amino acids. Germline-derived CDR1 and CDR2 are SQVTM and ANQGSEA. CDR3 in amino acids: CSVSNRDEQFF. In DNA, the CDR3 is TGCAGCGTTTCGAATCGTGATGAGCAGTTCTTC.

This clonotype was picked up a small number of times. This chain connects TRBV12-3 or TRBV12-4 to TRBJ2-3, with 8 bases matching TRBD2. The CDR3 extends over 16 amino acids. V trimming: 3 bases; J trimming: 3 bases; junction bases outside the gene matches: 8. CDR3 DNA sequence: TGTGCCAGCAGTTTTGGGAGGCGGGAGGATACAGATACGCAGTATTTT. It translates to CASSFGRREDTDTQYF.

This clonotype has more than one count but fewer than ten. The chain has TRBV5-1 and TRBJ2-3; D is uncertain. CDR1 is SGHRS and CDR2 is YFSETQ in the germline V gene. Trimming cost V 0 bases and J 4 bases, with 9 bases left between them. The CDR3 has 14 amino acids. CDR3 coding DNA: TGCGCCAGCAGCTTGGAGGCTCGGGCAGATACGCAGTATTTT. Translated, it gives CASSLEARADTQYF.

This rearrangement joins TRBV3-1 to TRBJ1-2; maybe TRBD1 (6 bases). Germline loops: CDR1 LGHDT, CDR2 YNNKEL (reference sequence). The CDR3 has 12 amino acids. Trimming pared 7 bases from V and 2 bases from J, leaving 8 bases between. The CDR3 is CASKGGNYGYTF. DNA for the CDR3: TGTGCCAGCAAAGGGGGGAACTATGGCTACACCTTC. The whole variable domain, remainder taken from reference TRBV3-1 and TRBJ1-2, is DTAVSQTPKYLVTQMGNDKSIKCEQNLGHDTMYWYKQDSKKFLKIMFSYNNKELIINETVPNRFSPKSPDKAHLNLHINSLELGDSAVYFCASKGGNYGYTFGSGTRLTVV.

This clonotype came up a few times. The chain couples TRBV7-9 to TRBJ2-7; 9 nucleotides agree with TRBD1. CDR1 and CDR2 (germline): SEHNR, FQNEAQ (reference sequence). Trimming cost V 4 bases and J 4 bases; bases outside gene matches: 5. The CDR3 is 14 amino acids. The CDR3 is CASSYEGQGYEQYF. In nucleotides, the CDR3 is TGTGCCAGCAGCTATGAGGGACAGGGTTACGAGCAGTACTTC.

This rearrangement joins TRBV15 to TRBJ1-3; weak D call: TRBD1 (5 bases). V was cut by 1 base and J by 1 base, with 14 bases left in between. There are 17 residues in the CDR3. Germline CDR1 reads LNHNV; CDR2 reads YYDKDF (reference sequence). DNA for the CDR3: TGTGCCACCAGCAGAGTTGGGGGAGCCGGTTCTGGAAACACCATATATTTT. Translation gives CATSRVGGAGSGNTIYF.

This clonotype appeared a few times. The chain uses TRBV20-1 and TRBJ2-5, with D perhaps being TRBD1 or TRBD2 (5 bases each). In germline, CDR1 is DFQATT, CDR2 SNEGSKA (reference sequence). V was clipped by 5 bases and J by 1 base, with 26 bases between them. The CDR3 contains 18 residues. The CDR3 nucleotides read TGCAGTGCTGCGAGGGTGAGGGCTTGGCAGGGTGGCCAAGAGACCCAGTACTTC. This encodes CSAARVRAWQGGQETQYF.

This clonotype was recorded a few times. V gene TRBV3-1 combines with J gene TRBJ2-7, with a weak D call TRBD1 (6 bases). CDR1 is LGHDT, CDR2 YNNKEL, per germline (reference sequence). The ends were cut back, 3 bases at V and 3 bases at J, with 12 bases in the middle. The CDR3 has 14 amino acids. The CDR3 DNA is TGTGCCAGCAGCCATACCACAGGGTTCTACGAGCAGTACTTC. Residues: CASSHTTGFYEQYF.

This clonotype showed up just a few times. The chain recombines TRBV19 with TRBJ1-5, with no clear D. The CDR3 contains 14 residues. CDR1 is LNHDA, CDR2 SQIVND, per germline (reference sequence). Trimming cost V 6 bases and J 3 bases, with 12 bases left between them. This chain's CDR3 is CASSENPVNQPQHF. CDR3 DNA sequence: TGTGCCAGTAGCGAGAATCCGGTCAATCAGCCCCAGCATTTT.

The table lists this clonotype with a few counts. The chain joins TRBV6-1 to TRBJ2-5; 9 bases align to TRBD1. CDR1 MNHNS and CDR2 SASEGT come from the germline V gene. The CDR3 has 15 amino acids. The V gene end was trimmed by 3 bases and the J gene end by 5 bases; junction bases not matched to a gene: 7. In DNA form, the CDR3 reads TGTGCCAGCAGTGAGTCCGGGACAGGGCACGAGACCCAGTACTTC. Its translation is CASSESGTGHETQYF.

CDR3 sequence reads: CASSQGGAGSEAFF. Here the CDR3 DNA reads TGTGCCAGCAGCCAAGGAGGGGCGGGGTCTGAAGCTTTCTTT. The rearrangement joins TRBV4-2 to TRBJ1-1; maybe TRBD1 (5 bases). This CDR3 contains 14 residues. Trimming took off 1 base at V and 6 bases at J, with 12 bases between the two ends. From germline, CDR1 is LGHNA and CDR2 YNFKEQ.

Written as DNA, the CDR3 is TGTGCCAGCAGCCCTGCCGCAGGGGCCCCCAATCCCCTCCACTTT. Its protein product is CASSPAAGAPNPLHF. The gene calls are TRBV7-9 and TRBJ1-6; D may be TRBD1 (6 bases). V was shortened by 5 bases and J by 13 bases, with 21 bases between the two germline ends. Germline CDR1 reads SEHNR; CDR2 reads FQNEAQ (reference sequence). CDR3 length: 15 residues.

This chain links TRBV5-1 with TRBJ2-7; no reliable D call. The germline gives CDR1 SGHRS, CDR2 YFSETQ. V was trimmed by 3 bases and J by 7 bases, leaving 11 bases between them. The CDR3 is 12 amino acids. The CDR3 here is CASSSNSQEQYF. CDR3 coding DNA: TGCGCCAGCAGCTCGAATTCCCAGGAGCAGTACTTC.

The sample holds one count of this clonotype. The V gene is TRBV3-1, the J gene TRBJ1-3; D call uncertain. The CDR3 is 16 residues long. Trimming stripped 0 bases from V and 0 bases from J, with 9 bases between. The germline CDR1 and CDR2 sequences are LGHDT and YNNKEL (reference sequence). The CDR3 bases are TGTGCCAGCAGCCAAGAGAACAGCTACTCTGGAAACACCATATATTTT. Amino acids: CASSQENSYSGNTIYF.

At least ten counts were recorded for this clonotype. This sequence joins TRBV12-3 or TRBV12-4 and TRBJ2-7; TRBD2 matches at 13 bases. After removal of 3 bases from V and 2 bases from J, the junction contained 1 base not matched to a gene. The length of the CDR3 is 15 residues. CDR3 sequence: CASSLGLAGTYEQYF. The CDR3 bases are TGTGCCAGCAGTTTGGGACTAGCGGGGACCTACGAGCAGTACTTC.

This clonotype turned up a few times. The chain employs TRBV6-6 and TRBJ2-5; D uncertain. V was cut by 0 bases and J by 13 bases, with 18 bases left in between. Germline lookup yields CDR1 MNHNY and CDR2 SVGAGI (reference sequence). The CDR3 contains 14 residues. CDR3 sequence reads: CASSYSTADLRPYF. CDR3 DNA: TGTGCCAGCAGTTACTCGACGGCAGACCTACGACCGTACTTC.

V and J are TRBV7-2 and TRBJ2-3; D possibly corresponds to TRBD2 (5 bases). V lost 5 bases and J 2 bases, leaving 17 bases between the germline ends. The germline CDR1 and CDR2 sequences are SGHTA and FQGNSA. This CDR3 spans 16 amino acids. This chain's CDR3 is CASSQKRGDLTDTQYF. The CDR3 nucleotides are TGTGCCAGCAGCCAAAAACGGGGTGACCTCACAGATACGCAGTATTTT.

The DNA for the CDR3 is TGCAGTGCTAGGCGCTTGACGGGGGGCCTAGATACGCAGTATTTT. It is translated as CSARRLTGGLDTQYF. The chain couples TRBV20-1 to TRBJ2-3; a possible D gene is TRBD2 (7 bases). The CDR3 loop spans 15 amino acids. The germline CDR1 and CDR2 sequences are DFQATT and SNEGSKA (reference sequence). Trimming took off 3 bases at V and 5 bases at J, with 18 bases between the two ends.

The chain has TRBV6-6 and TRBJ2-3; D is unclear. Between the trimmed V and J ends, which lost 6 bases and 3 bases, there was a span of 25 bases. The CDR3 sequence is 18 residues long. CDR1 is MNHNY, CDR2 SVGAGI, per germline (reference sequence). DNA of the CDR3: TGTGCCAGCAGCCCTGGCAAAGCAAGCCAAAAAGGAACAGATACGCAGTATTTT. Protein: CASSPGKASQKGTDTQYF.

CDR3 amino acids: CASSLQTGSYNEQFF. DNA of the CDR3: TGTGCCAGCAGCTTACAGACCGGCTCCTACAATGAGCAGTTCTTC. The chain combines TRBV5-5 with TRBJ2-1, with D uncertain. CDR3 length: 15 residues. The V and J ends lost 2 bases and 0 bases respectively, with 9 bases between them. Germline CDR1 is SGHKS and CDR2 is YYEKEE (reference sequence).

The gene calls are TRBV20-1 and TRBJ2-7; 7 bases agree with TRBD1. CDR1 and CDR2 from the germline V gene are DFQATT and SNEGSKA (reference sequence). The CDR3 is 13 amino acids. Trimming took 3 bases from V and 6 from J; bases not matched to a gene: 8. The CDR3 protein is CSARTGRSFEQYF. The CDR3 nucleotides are TGCAGTGCTAGGACAGGGCGGTCGTTCGAGCAGTACTTC.